Listed below are T cell receptor beta chains from one sample, sequenced in a study of cytomegalovirus exposure and HLA in healthy donors. Some clones are missing from TCRdb's copy, which holds only in-frame ones; the method was immunoSEQ multiplex PCR. The repertoire consists of more than 110,000 clones, with 65% to 80% occurring once and the leading ten covering 1.5% to 2%. Sequenced: PBMCs. These receptor sequences come from a woman aged 25 to 39 in good health and CMV-seronegative. The CDR3 runs from the conserved cysteine through the conserved F or W. The D gene is left open where the match is weak. Clone sizes are given selectively: once, few, many, or a class where the clone is expanded.

cdr3_nt: TGTGCCAGCGGACCGGGGTCGCAGGGGGAGCTGTTTTTT
cdr3_aa: CASGPGSQGELFF
cdr3_length: 13
clone_size: -
j_call: TRBJ2-2
v_call: TRBV18
d_call: -

cdr3_nt: TGTGCCAGCAGTAGGACAGAGAGGGCCACTGAAGCTTTCTTT
cdr3_aa: CASSRTERATEAFF
cdr3_length: 14
clone_size: -
j_call: TRBJ1-1
v_call: TRBV28
d_call: -

cdr3_nt: TGTGCCAGCAGAGGACTAGCGGGGGGACAAGAGACCCAGTACTTC
cdr3_aa: CASRGLAGGQETQYF
cdr3_length: 15
clone_size: -
j_call: TRBJ2-5
v_call: TRBV27
d_call: TRBD2

cdr3_nt: TGTGCCAGCTCAAAAGGACTATCTAGCACAGATACGCAGTATTTT
cdr3_aa: CASSKGLSSTDTQYF
cdr3_length: 15
clone_size: -
j_call: TRBJ2-3
v_call: TRBV6-4
d_call: -

cdr3_nt: TGTGCCAGCAGTTACCGAGCCGGGACAGGGTATGAGACCCAGTACTTC
cdr3_aa: CASSYRAGTGYETQYF
cdr3_length: 16
clone_size: -
j_call: TRBJ2-5
v_call: TRBV6-5
d_call: TRBD1

cdr3_nt: TGTGCCAGCAGTGATTTGGGACAGCCATCAAACTATGGCTACACCTTC
cdr3_aa: CASSDLGQPSNYGYTF
cdr3_length: 16
clone_size: -
j_call: TRBJ1-2
v_call: TRBV2
d_call: TRBD1

cdr3_nt: TGTGCCAGCAGTTTGGGCGGGAGTGAGAATTCACCCCTCCACTTT
cdr3_aa: CASSLGGSENSPLHF
cdr3_length: 15
clone_size: -
j_call: TRBJ1-6
v_call: TRBV28
d_call: -

cdr3_nt: TGTGCCAGCAGTTACCAGGGGGCGAGTGGCTACACCTTC
cdr3_aa: CASSYQGASGYTF
cdr3_length: 13
clone_size: -
j_call: TRBJ1-2
v_call: TRBV6-5
d_call: TRBD1

cdr3_nt: TGTGCCTGGGGACAGGGTAATTCACCCCTCCACTTT
cdr3_aa: CAWGQGNSPLHF
cdr3_length: 12
clone_size: -
j_call: TRBJ1-6
v_call: TRBV30
d_call: TRBD1

cdr3_nt: TGTGCCAGCAGCTACAGGGGGCAACGTGAAGCTTTCTTT
cdr3_aa: CASSYRGQREAFF
cdr3_length: 13
clone_size: -
j_call: TRBJ1-1
v_call: TRBV6-5
d_call: TRBD1

cdr3_nt: TGTGCCAGCAGCTACTACGGCGGCCAGCCCCAGCATTTT
cdr3_aa: CASSYYGGQPQHF
cdr3_length: 13
clone_size: few
j_call: TRBJ1-5
v_call: TRBV28
d_call: -

cdr3_nt: TGTGCCAGCAGAGAGGGGAGGGGAATCGCCTCCAATTCACCCCTCCACTTT
cdr3_aa: CASREGRGIASNSPLHF
cdr3_length: 17
clone_size: -
j_call: TRBJ1-6
v_call: TRBV2
d_call: -

cdr3_nt: TGCAGCGCCAAAGGGGACAGCTTGAATCAGCCCCAGCATTTT
cdr3_aa: CSAKGDSLNQPQHF
cdr3_length: 14
clone_size: -
j_call: TRBJ1-5
v_call: TRBV29-1
d_call: TRBD1

cdr3_nt: TGTGCCCTAGGACAGGGGGCTCTAAATGAAAAACTGTTTTTT
cdr3_aa: CALGQGALNEKLFF
cdr3_length: 14
clone_size: few
j_call: TRBJ1-4
v_call: TRBV30
d_call: TRBD1

cdr3_nt: TGTGCCAGCAGTGACGATAGAGGGACTAATGAAAAACTGTTTTTT
cdr3_aa: CASSDDRGTNEKLFF
cdr3_length: 15
clone_size: -
j_call: TRBJ1-4
v_call: TRBV2
d_call: -

cdr3_nt: TGTGCCAGCAGCGCCCATAGCGGAAACACCGGGGAGCTGTTTTTT
cdr3_aa: CASSAHSGNTGELFF
cdr3_length: 15
clone_size: few
j_call: TRBJ2-2
v_call: TRBV7-2
d_call: -

cdr3_nt: TGCGCCAGCAGCCAAGCGGGGGTTCAAGAGACCCAGTACTTC
cdr3_aa: CASSQAGVQETQYF
cdr3_length: 14
clone_size: many
j_call: TRBJ2-5
v_call: TRBV4-1
d_call: -

cdr3_nt: TGTGCCAGCAGCGATGTCTCCAATTCACCCCTCCACTTT
cdr3_aa: CASSDVSNSPLHF
cdr3_length: 13
clone_size: -
j_call: TRBJ1-6
v_call: TRBV9
d_call: -

cdr3_nt: TGTGCCAGCAGTCCTCAGGGGGCTTATCAGCCCCAGCATTTT
cdr3_aa: CASSPQGAYQPQHF
cdr3_length: 14
clone_size: few
j_call: TRBJ1-5
v_call: TRBV28
d_call: TRBD1

cdr3_nt: TGTGCCAGCAGCTCCCAGGCGGATACGCAGTATTTT
cdr3_aa: CASSSQADTQYF
cdr3_length: 12
clone_size: -
j_call: TRBJ2-3
v_call: TRBV7-6
d_call: -

cdr3_nt: TGTGCCAGCAGTGTTGGGGGAGGGCCTTACGAGCAGTACTTC
cdr3_aa: CASSVGGGPYEQYF
cdr3_length: 14
clone_size: -
j_call: TRBJ2-7
v_call: TRBV2
d_call: TRBD2

cdr3_nt: TGTGCCAGCAGCGTAGGGACAGGGGCGGGCACCGGGGAGCTGTTTTTT
cdr3_aa: CASSVGTGAGTGELFF
cdr3_length: 16
clone_size: -
j_call: TRBJ2-2
v_call: TRBV9
d_call: TRBD1

cdr3_nt: TGCGCCAGCAGCTTGGTTCTCGGCTCCTACGAGCAGTACTTC
cdr3_aa: CASSLVLGSYEQYF
cdr3_length: 14
clone_size: once
j_call: TRBJ2-7
v_call: TRBV5-1
d_call: -

cdr3_nt: TGTGCCGGTAGTCCCCTGCCCGGGACAGAACCCATGAACACTGAAGCTTTCTTT
cdr3_aa: CAGSPLPGTEPMNTEAFF
cdr3_length: 18
clone_size: -
j_call: TRBJ1-1
v_call: TRBV19
d_call: TRBD1

cdr3_nt: TGTGCCAGCAGCTTTTTCTACGGGCGGGAGGTGCGTGGAAACACCATATATTTT
cdr3_aa: CASSFFYGREVRGNTIYF
cdr3_length: 18
clone_size: -
j_call: TRBJ1-3
v_call: TRBV7-8
d_call: -

cdr3_nt: TGTGCCAGCAGCTTAAGTAGGGGCTACTATGGCTACACCTTC
cdr3_aa: CASSLSRGYYGYTF
cdr3_length: 14
clone_size: -
j_call: TRBJ1-2
v_call: TRBV7-2
d_call: -

cdr3_nt: TGTGCCAGCAGACCGGGGGGTAAATATTCACCCCTCCACTTT
cdr3_aa: CASRPGGKYSPLHF
cdr3_length: 14
clone_size: few
j_call: TRBJ1-6
v_call: TRBV27
d_call: -

cdr3_nt: TGTGCCAGCCCGACAGGGGGCGGAACTGAAGCTTTCTTT
cdr3_aa: CASPTGGGTEAFF
cdr3_length: 13
clone_size: -
j_call: TRBJ1-1
v_call: TRBV18
d_call: TRBD1

cdr3_nt: TGTGCCAGCAGCGGGGGGGTGGCCTACAATGAGCAGTTCTTC
cdr3_aa: CASSGGVAYNEQFF
cdr3_length: 14
clone_size: few
j_call: TRBJ2-1
v_call: TRBV7-3
d_call: TRBD2

cdr3_nt: TGCAGCGCTGAGACTAGCGGGCCCTCCTACGAGCAGTACTTC
cdr3_aa: CSAETSGPSYEQYF
cdr3_length: 14
clone_size: -
j_call: TRBJ2-7
v_call: TRBV29-1
d_call: TRBD2

cdr3_nt: TGTGCCAGCAGTTTTAATAATTCACCCCTCCACTTT
cdr3_aa: CASSFNNSPLHF
cdr3_length: 12
clone_size: -
j_call: TRBJ1-6
v_call: TRBV28
d_call: -

cdr3_nt: TGTGCCAGCAGCCCTCGTGAAGGGGGGGAGAATACGCAGTATTTT
cdr3_aa: CASSPREGGENTQYF
cdr3_length: 15
clone_size: -
j_call: TRBJ2-3
v_call: TRBV9
d_call: -

cdr3_nt: TGTGCCAGCAGTGACGGGACAGACCTCCACTTT
cdr3_aa: CASSDGTDLHF
cdr3_length: 11
clone_size: few
j_call: TRBJ1-6
v_call: TRBV6-4
d_call: TRBD1

cdr3_nt: TGTGCCACCGGGACAGGGGGCGCCGAGCAGTACTTC
cdr3_aa: CATGTGGAEQYF
cdr3_length: 12
clone_size: -
j_call: TRBJ2-7
v_call: TRBV28
d_call: TRBD1

cdr3_nt: TGTGCCAGCAGTGCTCCGGTGGGGGCCGGGGTAGGCACTGAAGCTTTCTTT
cdr3_aa: CASSAPVGAGVGTEAFF
cdr3_length: 17
clone_size: once
j_call: TRBJ1-1
v_call: TRBV6-1
d_call: -

cdr3_nt: TGTGCTAGTGCCGTAGTGGGAGGCGGCTACGAGCAGTACTTC
cdr3_aa: CASAVVGGGYEQYF
cdr3_length: 14
clone_size: -
j_call: TRBJ2-7
v_call: TRBV12-5
d_call: -

cdr3_nt: TGTGCCATCATGCGGGACGCCACGGTCAATGAGCAGTTCTTC
cdr3_aa: CAIMRDATVNEQFF
cdr3_length: 14
clone_size: -
j_call: TRBJ2-1
v_call: TRBV10-3
d_call: -

cdr3_nt: TGTGCCAGCTCACCCGGGGAGGGGTCCTACGAGCAGTACTTC
cdr3_aa: CASSPGEGSYEQYF
cdr3_length: 14
clone_size: -
j_call: TRBJ2-7
v_call: TRBV18
d_call: TRBD2

cdr3_nt: TGCGCCAGCAGCCATAGCGGAAATAATCAGCCCCAGCATTTT
cdr3_aa: CASSHSGNNQPQHF
cdr3_length: 14
clone_size: -
j_call: TRBJ1-5
v_call: TRBV4-1
d_call: -

cdr3_nt: TGTGCCAGCAGCGCCCTTCCCCGGGAGGCATTCTATGGCTACACCTTC
cdr3_aa: CASSALPREAFYGYTF
cdr3_length: 16
clone_size: -
j_call: TRBJ1-2
v_call: TRBV9
d_call: -

cdr3_nt: TGTGCCAGCAGCCAATCTTCACTAGCGGGGGGGCAAGAGACCCAGTACTTC
cdr3_aa: CASSQSSLAGGQETQYF
cdr3_length: 17
clone_size: -
j_call: TRBJ2-5
v_call: TRBV4-2
d_call: TRBD2